The TCR beta chain under discussion was sequenced for a study of T cells in Graves' hyperthyroidism and ophthalmopathy. Hyperthyroidism of Graves' type that showed no ophthalmopathy progression within 18 months was stable. The hyperthyroidism patients had all been newly diagnosed, and their disease duration was under 2 months. Their ages ranged from 18 to 65 years. Those patients with uncontrolled infection, other autoimmune disease, pregnancy or lactation were excluded. Researchers took RNA transcripts and amplified the TCR beta CDR3 regions from them. Carried out on the TCR CDR3, a first-round RT-PCR used the HTBI primer set. TCRdb ran MiXCR on the multiplex PCR reads and lists one entry per CDR3 protein. The sample yields 600,000 or so distinct CDR3 sequences, more than 45% seen once. This clonotype was found once. Per the germline V gene, CDR1 is SEHNR and CDR2 is FQNEAQ (reference sequence). The trim removed 7 bases at V and 5 bases at J, leaving 10 bases unmatched. The CDR3 consists of 15 residues.

Material for sequencing was peripheral blood or thyroid tissue (not recorded which). The J gene is TRBJ2-7, the V gene TRBV7-9; 11 nucleotides agree with TRBD2. The sequence was obtained from a woman aged 18 to 35 with Graves' hyperthyroidism. The DNA for the CDR3 is TGTGCCAGCACCCATCAGACTAGCGGGACGAACGAGCAGTACTTC. Its protein product is CASTHQTSGTNEQYF. Drawing the rest from reference TRBV7-9 and TRBJ2-7, the complete variable domain is DTGVSQNPRHKITKRGQNVTFRCDPISEHNRLYWYRQTLGQGPEFLTYFQNEAQLEKSRLLSDRFSAERPKGSFSTLEIQRTEQGDSAMYLCASTHQTSGTNEQYFGPGTRLTVT.